The 16 T cell receptor beta chains listed next were all sequenced from one sample in a study of early T cells in non-severe SARS-CoV-2 infection (dated by TCRdb to the early 2020s). Receptor libraries were prepared by 5' RACE. Sequencing instrument: NextSeq 500. TCRdb reanalyzed the raw reads on its own, using fastp at Q25 for trimming and MiXCR for clone calling, and kept in-frame beta chains. For every CDR3 protein sequence, its rows merge into one entry that carries the most common genes and DNA. For this sample the table gives approximately 67,000 distinct CDR3 sequences, of which 8% to 9.5% were detected only once. Of the sample, approximately 3% is held by the ten largest clones. Sequencing used whole blood. The receptors derive from an adult who was a healthcare worker with PCR-confirmed SARS-CoV-2 infection or an uninfected control (not recorded which).

A few counts support this clonotype. The rearrangement joins TRBV12-3 or TRBV12-4 to TRBJ2-1, with 9 bases aligning to TRBD2. The CDR3 has 17 amino acids. Trimming removed 6 bases from V and 0 bases from J; junction bases left unmatched: 9. CDR3 nucleotides: TGTGCCAGCAGACGCGGACTAGCGCTTAGCTCCTACAATGAGCAGTTCTTC. This encodes CASRRGLALSSYNEQFF.

This clonotype came up a few times. The rearrangement joins TRBV6-1 to TRBJ2-3, with D hard to call. Germline CDR1 is MNHNS and CDR2 is SASEGT. This CDR3 region has 9 residues. DNA of the CDR3: TGTCCTCGAGCGGATACGCAGTATTTT. Translated: CPRADTQYF.

With regard to this clonotype: It may be a read error: a sequence one base away is much more abundant. J is TRBJ2-3 and V is TRBV29-1, with D possibly matching TRBD2 (6 bases). The CDR3 covers 14 residues. Germline lookup yields CDR1 SQVTM and CDR2 ANQGSEA. Trimming left V 5 bases short and J 2 bases short, with 14 bases between. CDR3 DNA sequence: TGCAGCGTTAGGACCGGGACTTACACAGATACGCAGTATTTT. This sequence encodes CSVRTGTYTDTQYF.

At least ten counts were recorded for this clonotype. This sequence joins TRBV29-1 and TRBJ2-5; 12 nucleotides align to TRBD2. CDR3 length: 14 amino acids. Germline V lookup: CDR1 SQVTM, CDR2 ANQGSEA. Losses at the gene ends were 4 bases for V and 4 bases for J; bases not matched to a gene: 4. CDR3 amino acids: CSVGLAGVPETQYF. In DNA, the CDR3 is TGCAGCGTTGGACTAGCGGGAGTACCAGAGACCCAGTACTTC.

The chain employs TRBV20-1 and TRBJ1-5, with unresolved D. V gave up 6 bases and J gave up 3 bases, with 12 bases separating them. CDR3 length: 13 residues. Germline CDR1 reads DFQATT; CDR2 reads SNEGSKA (reference sequence). CDR3 loop: CSAMGVYNQPQHF. The CDR3 DNA sequence: TGCAGTGCCATGGGCGTTTACAATCAGCCCCAGCATTTT.

This clonotype turned up a few times. This chain links TRBV7-2 with TRBJ2-7; 9 nucleotides agree with TRBD1. Germline CDR1 SGHTA, CDR2 FQGNSA. V shed 5 bases and J 4 bases; nucleotides not matched to a gene: 9. The CDR3 is 15 residues long. CDR3 sequence: CASSLRQGVPYEQYF. The DNA of the CDR3 is TGTGCCAGCAGCCTTCGACAGGGGGTACCGTACGAGCAGTACTTC. Together with reference TRBV7-2 and TRBJ2-7, the CDR3 gives the full variable domain: GAGVSQSPSNKVTEKGKDVELRCDPISGHTALYWYRQSLGQGLEFLIYFQGNSAPDKSGLPSDRFSAERTGGSVSTLTIQRTQQEDSAVYLCASSLRQGVPYEQYFGPGTRLTVT.

CDR3 nucleotide sequence: TGTGCCAGCAGCCAAGCGGGACTAGCGGGCGGCGAGCAGTACTTC. Translating it yields CASSQAGLAGGEQYF. V and J are TRBV4-2 and TRBJ2-7; 12 nucleotides agree with TRBD2. Germline V gives CDR1 LGHNA, CDR2 YNFKEQ. The CDR3 consists of 15 residues. V lost 1 base to trimming and J lost 6 bases; unmatched junction nucleotides: 4.

Many counts were recorded for this clonotype. The chain combines TRBV20-1 with TRBJ2-7, with D possibly matching TRBD2 (6 bases). Germline CDR1 and CDR2: DFQATT and SNEGSKA (reference sequence). V was pared by 6 bases and J by 2 bases, with 17 bases between. The CDR3 sequence is 14 residues long. This CDR3 reads CSATRMGGTYEQYF. CDR3 DNA: TGCAGTGCCACGAGGATGGGCGGGACCTACGAGCAGTACTTC.

This clonotype was seen a handful of times. This chain connects TRBV5-1 to TRBJ2-2; 8 bases are a match to TRBD1. Germline trimming cut 0 bases from V and 3 bases from J; bases unmatched to any gene: 4. The CDR3 has 16 amino acids. Germline CDR1 SGHRS, CDR2 YFSETQ. The CDR3 loop reads CASSLAPTGDTGELFF. CDR3 DNA: TGCGCCAGCAGCTTGGCCCCGACAGGGGACACCGGGGAGCTGTTTTTT. The full variable domain, its missing parts supplied by reference TRBV5-1 and TRBJ2-2, is KAGVTQTPRYLIKTRGQQVTLSCSPISGHRSVSWYQQTPGQGLQFLFEYFSETQRNKGNFPGRFSGRQFSNSRSEMNVSTLELGDSALYLCASSLAPTGDTGELFFGEGSRLTVL.

This clonotype turned up a few times. DNA of the CDR3: TGTGCCAGCTCACCTACGGGGGTACAAGAGACCCAGTACTTC. Translating it yields CASSPTGVQETQYF. The chain employs TRBV18 and TRBJ2-5; TRBD2 is a possible D gene (6 bases). Germline V CDR1 and CDR2: KGHSH, LQKENI. This CDR3 spans 14 amino acids. V was trimmed by 3 bases and J by 2 bases, leaving 10 bases between them.

The chain combines TRBV16 with TRBJ2-3; D is unresolved. The CDR3 loop spans 15 amino acids. Germline CDR1 and CDR2: KGHSY and FQNENV. The V gene lost 2 bases and the J gene lost 0 bases, with 9 bases spanning the gap. CDR3 sequence reads: CASSQHVTSTDTQYF. The CDR3 DNA is TGTGCCAGCAGCCAACACGTTACTAGCACAGATACGCAGTATTTT.

This clonotype was picked up many times. The V call is TRBV24-1, the J call TRBJ2-2; 7 nucleotides align to TRBD1. With 3 bases clipped from V and 1 base from J, the junction kept 13 bases outside the gene matches. The CDR3 covers 19 residues. Germline V gene sequence: CDR1 KGHDR, CDR2 SFDVKD. CDR3 loop: CATSDPYRVRQGNTGELFF. The CDR3 DNA sequence: TGTGCCACCAGTGATCCTTACCGGGTGAGACAGGGGAACACCGGGGAGCTGTTTTTT.

This clonotype was observed a few times. The V call is TRBV21-1, the J call TRBJ2-5. TRBV21-1 represents a pseudogene. The CDR3 is made up of 11 amino acids. The CDR3 coding sequence is TGTGCCAGCCCACCTCTCGGGACCCAGTACTTC. It yields the protein CASPPLGTQYF.

Ten or more counts support this clonotype. The genes are TRBV2 and TRBJ1-6; no firm D call. The ends were cut back, 6 bases at V and 5 bases at J, with 8 bases in the middle. The CDR3 runs 13 residues. Germline CDR1 is SNHLY and CDR2 is FYNNEI. CDR3 sequence: CASRDRDNSPLHF. CDR3 DNA sequence: TGTGCCAGCAGGGACCGAGATAATTCACCCCTCCACTTT.

This chain links TRBV7-2 with TRBJ1-1; D uncertain. CDR1 and CDR2 from the germline V gene are SGHTA and FQGNSA. CDR3 size: 13 residues. Trimming shortened V by 3 bases and J by 6 bases, and 11 bases separated the two germline ends. The CDR3 nucleotides read TGTGCCAGCAGCTTTCGCGAGCCCCCTGAAGCTTTCTTT. Protein product: CASSFREPPEAFF.

This clonotype has a count of ten or more. The rearrangement links TRBV9 to TRBJ2-5; D perhaps matches TRBD2 (6 bases). Trimming pared 2 bases from V and 2 bases from J, leaving 7 bases between. This CDR3 has 13 amino acids. CDR1 is SGDLS and CDR2 is YYNGEE in the germline V gene. The CDR3: CASSVGLQETQYF. The CDR3 nucleotides read TGTGCCAGCAGCGTTGGACTACAAGAGACCCAGTACTTC.